Presented here are 14 T cell receptor beta chains from one specimen sequenced in a study of cytomegalovirus exposure and HLA in healthy donors. The PCR used 60 Vbeta and 13 Jbeta primers. Profiled with immunoSEQ multiplex PCR; TCRdb holds only in-frame clones, not every one. The profile shows about 150,000 clones, 75% to 85% of them singletons. The sequenced sample was PBMCs. These receptors all stem from a man over 45 in good health and CMV-seropositive.

This clone appeared a few times. The chain couples TRBV5-1 to TRBJ1-2; D not resolved. Trimming took off 0 bases at V and 8 bases at J, with 14 bases between the two ends. Per the germline V gene, CDR1 is SGHRS and CDR2 is YFSETQ. This CDR3 has 14 amino acids. The CDR3 DNA is TGCGCCAGCAGCTTGGACGGACCGCCGGGGGGCTACACCTTC. It codes for CASSLDGPPGGYTF.

This clone was found a few times. The rearrangement joins TRBV9 to TRBJ2-7, with D maybe TRBD2 (5 bases). Germline V CDR1 and CDR2: SGDLS, YYNGEE. V lost 0 bases to trimming and J lost 3 bases, with 10 bases between them. This CDR3 spans 14 amino acids. The CDR3 reads CASSVAGFSYEQYF. Written as DNA, the CDR3 is TGTGCCAGCAGCGTAGCGGGATTCAGCTACGAGCAGTACTTC. The full variable domain, in which reference TRBV9 and TRBJ2-7 provide the parts outside the CDR3, is DSGVTQTPKHLITATGQRVTLRCSPRSGDLSVYWYQQSLDQGLQFLIQYYNGEERAKGNILERFSAQQFPDLHSELNLSSLELGDSALYFCASSVAGFSYEQYFGPGTRLTVT.

This chain joins TRBV5-4 and TRBJ2-1; 8 bases fit TRBD2. After removal of 5 bases from V and 0 bases from J, the junction contained 7 bases not matched to a gene. Germline V lookup: CDR1 SGHNT, CDR2 YYREEE (reference sequence). The CDR3 runs to 16 residues. CDR3: CASRSKSGGSYNEQFF. DNA of the CDR3: TGTGCCAGCAGGTCTAAAAGCGGGGGCTCCTACAATGAGCAGTTCTTC. Looking up the rest from reference TRBV5-4 and TRBJ2-1 gives the full variable domain: ETGVTQSPTHLIKTRGQQVTLRCSSQSGHNTVSWYQQALGQGPQFIFQYYREEENGRGNFPPRFSGLQFPNYSSELNVNALELDDSALYLCASRSKSGGSYNEQFFGPGTRLTVL.

The chain carries TRBV19 and TRBJ2-4; 11 bases map to TRBD2. Germline CDR1 and CDR2: LNHDA and SQIVND (reference sequence). The CDR3 totals 17 residues. The V segment lost 4 bases and the J segment 0 bases; nucleotides outside the gene matches: 5. The CDR3 spells CASSTRGLAGAKNIQYF. CDR3 bases: TGTGCCAGTAGTACCCGCGGACTAGCGGGAGCCAAAAACATTCAGTACTTC.

Only a few counts were recorded for this clone. The gene calls are TRBV5-4 and TRBJ2-3, with D possibly TRBD2 on 5 matching bases. CDR3 length equals 15 residues. V was trimmed by 5 bases and J by 3 bases, leaving 16 bases between them. CDR1 is SGHNT, CDR2 YYREEE, per germline (reference sequence). In nucleotides, the CDR3 is TGTGCCAGCAGGACTCGACTACTAGAGACAGATACGCAGTATTTT. Translation: CASRTRLLETDTQYF.

V gene TRBV15 combines with J gene TRBJ1-2; D ambiguous. V gave up 1 base and J gave up 2 bases, with 17 bases separating them. CDR1 and CDR2 from the germline V gene are LNHNV and YYDKDF (reference sequence). The length of the CDR3 is 17 residues. The CDR3 region has the DNA TGTGCCACCAGCAGAGGACAAGATACTCTTCGAAACTATGGCTACACCTTC. It encodes CATSRGQDTLRNYGYTF.

V and J are TRBV27 and TRBJ1-2; D gene unclear. The length of the CDR3 is 14 residues. The ends were cut back, 4 bases at V and 2 bases at J, with 11 bases in the middle. The germline V gene encodes CDR1 MNHEY and CDR2 SMNVEV (reference sequence). The CDR3 nucleotides read TGTGCCAGCAGTTCACAGCACCGAAACTATGGCTACACCTTC. It translates to CASSSQHRNYGYTF.

This chain links TRBV7-2 with TRBJ2-5; 11 bases align to TRBD1. The length of the CDR3 is 14 residues. Germline trimming cut 4 bases from V and 3 bases from J; bases unmatched to any gene: 1. Germline V gene data show CDR1 as SGHTA and CDR2 as FQGNSA. This chain's CDR3 is CASSWDRGKETQYF. The DNA for the CDR3 is TGTGCCAGCAGCTGGGACAGGGGGAAAGAGACCCAGTACTTC. The full variable domain, in which reference TRBV7-2 and TRBJ2-5 provide the parts outside the CDR3, is GAGVSQSPSNKVTEKGKDVELRCDPISGHTALYWYRQSLGQGLEFLIYFQGNSAPDKSGLPSDRFSAERTGGSVSTLTIQRTQQEDSAVYLCASSWDRGKETQYFGPGTRLLVL.

The rearrangement links TRBV6-1 to TRBJ2-7; TRBD1 agrees at 7 bases. CDR3 size: 14 residues. After removal of 3 bases from V and 3 bases from J, the junction contained 5 bases not matched to a gene. The V gene's germline CDR1 is MNHNS and CDR2 SASEGT. The CDR3 region has the DNA TGTGCCAGCAGTGAGAGGGCAGGGGGCTACGAGCAGTACTTC. Amino acid sequence: CASSERAGGYEQYF.

This rearrangement joins TRBV6-6 to TRBJ2-7; TRBD1 agrees at 9 bases. Germline V gives CDR1 MNHNY, CDR2 SVGAGI (reference sequence). Trimming cost V 6 bases and J 2 bases; bases outside gene matches: 8. This CDR3 contains 15 residues. The CDR3 region is CASRGQGDRPYEQYF. The CDR3 DNA reads TGTGCCAGCAGGGGACAGGGAGATCGCCCCTACGAGCAGTACTTC.

The genes are TRBV19 and TRBJ2-2; 10 positions match TRBD1. CDR1 is LNHDA, CDR2 SQIVND, per germline (reference sequence). V trimming: 5 bases; J trimming: 7 bases; junction bases outside the gene matches: 7. The CDR3 totals 15 residues. The CDR3 region has the DNA TGTGCCAGTAGTGGAAGACAGGGGGCAATCGGGGAGCTGTTTTTT. Its translation is CASSGRQGAIGELFF.

V gene TRBV6-5 combines with J gene TRBJ1-3; possibly TRBD1 for D (5 bases). The CDR3 is made up of 15 amino acids. From germline, CDR1 is MNHEY and CDR2 SVGAGI. Between the trimmed V and J ends, which lost 6 bases and 0 bases, there was a span of 12 bases. The DNA of the CDR3 is TGTGCCAGCAGGCGCACAGGCCTCTCTGGAAACACCATATATTTT. Amino acids: CASRRTGLSGNTIYF.

The chain has TRBV11-2 and TRBJ2-3; D is ambiguous. The germline V gene encodes CDR1 SGHAT and CDR2 FQNNGV. The CDR3 has 16 amino acids. The V and J ends lost 0 bases and 3 bases respectively, with 13 bases between them. CDR3 in DNA: TGTGCCAGCAGCTTAGATCAGGCGCAGATAACAGATACGCAGTATTTT. Residues: CASSLDQAQITDTQYF.

This clone showed up just once. The V and J genes are TRBV15 and TRBJ1-6; 7 bases are a match to TRBD1. The CDR3 is 16 amino acids. Germline trimming cut 0 bases from V and 8 bases from J; bases unmatched to any gene: 7. CDR1 is LNHNV and CDR2 is YYDKDF in the germline V gene (reference sequence). CDR3 sequence reads: CATSRDKGQLYSPLHF. The CDR3 nucleotides read TGTGCCACCAGCAGAGATAAGGGACAGCTGTATTCACCCCTCCACTTT. Supplemented by reference TRBV15 and TRBJ1-6, the full variable domain reads DAMVIQNPRYQVTQFGKPVTLSCSQTLNHNVMYWYQQKSSQAPKLLFHYYDKDFNNEADTPDNFQSRRPNTSFCFLDIRSPGLGDTAMYLCATSRDKGQLYSPLHFGNGTRLTVT.